This T cell receptor (beta chain) was retrieved from a study of blood T cell repertoires in COVID-19. Some clones are missing from TCRdb's copy, which holds only in-frame ones; the method was immunoSEQ multiplex PCR. The sample contains 65,000 or so clones, 65% to 85% of which appear only once. From germline, CDR1 is MNHNS and CDR2 SASEGT. V shed 5 bases, J shed 3 bases, and the junction held 1 base outside the gene matches. The CDR3 covers 12 residues. V is TRBV6-1 and J is TRBJ2-7; 7 bases are shared with TRBD1. Sequencing was done on a sample of peripheral blood. The clonotype comes from a young man with COVID-19, enrolled during active disease. DNA for the CDR3: TGTGCCAGCAGTACAGGGGTCTACGAGCAGTACTTC. The encoded protein is CASSTGVYEQYF.